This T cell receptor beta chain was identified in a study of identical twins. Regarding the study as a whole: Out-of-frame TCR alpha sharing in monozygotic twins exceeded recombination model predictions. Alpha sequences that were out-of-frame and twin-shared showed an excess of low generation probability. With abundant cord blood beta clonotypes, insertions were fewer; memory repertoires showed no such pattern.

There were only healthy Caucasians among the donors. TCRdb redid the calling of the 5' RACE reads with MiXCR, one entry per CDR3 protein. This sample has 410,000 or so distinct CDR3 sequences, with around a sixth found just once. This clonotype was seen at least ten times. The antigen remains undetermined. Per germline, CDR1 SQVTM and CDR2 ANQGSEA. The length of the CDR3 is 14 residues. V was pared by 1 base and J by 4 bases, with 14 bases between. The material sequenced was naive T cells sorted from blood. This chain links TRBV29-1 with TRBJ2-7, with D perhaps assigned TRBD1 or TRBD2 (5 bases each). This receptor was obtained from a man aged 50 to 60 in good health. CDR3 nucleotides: TGCAGCGTTGAAGTTCGGGGCTTCGATTACGAGCAGTACTTC. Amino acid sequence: CSVEVRGFDYEQYF.